The subject of this entry is one TCR beta chain. This table comes from immunoSEQ multiplex PCR, and its TCRdb copy is limited to in-frame clones, with some not included. The table lists tens of thousands of clones, roughly 90% of them singletons, with about 1.8% in the top ten. The data stem from a study of T cell changes during pregnancy in multiple sclerosis. V lost 3 bases and J 7 bases, leaving 9 bases between the germline ends. Per germline, CDR1 KGHSH and CDR2 LQKENI. The CDR3 is 12 amino acids. The V and J genes are TRBV18 and TRBJ1-1; D not resolved. The sequences come from peripheral blood, collected in the first trimester of pregnancy. This sequence was found in a female donor in good health, enrolled as a control in a pregnancy study. As DNA, the CDR3 is TGTGCCAGCTCACCGGGGAGAGTTGAAGCTTTCTTT. Residues: CASSPGRVEAFF.